The 24 T cell receptor beta chains presented below share a single source sample, sequenced in a study of cytomegalovirus exposure and HLA in healthy donors (dated by TCRdb to about 2017). The protocol used for the library was the immunoSEQ multiplex PCR assay. A mixture of 60 forward primers for TCR Vbeta segments and 13 reverse primers for TCR Jbeta segments was used in the multiplex PCR. As stored in TCRdb, this immuneACCESS dataset retains in-frame rearrangements with V and J assigned. A fraction of the clones does not appear; measured against another copy, unresolved V genes explain less than half of the discrepancy, and the remainder lacks a known reason. The sample table gives about 51,000 clones. About 24% of the sample lies in the top ten. Sequences were obtained from PBMCs. The receptors here all came from a man aged 35 to 55 in good health and CMV-seropositive.

The gene calls are TRBV11-2 and TRBJ2-5; 8 bases align to TRBD1. Trimming at V came to 4 bases and at J to 6 bases, leaving 7 bases not matched to a gene. In germline, CDR1 is SGHAT, CDR2 FQNNGV. The CDR3 extends over 14 amino acids. The CDR3: CASSSSRGRQTQYF. The CDR3, as DNA: TGTGCCAGCAGCTCTTCCAGGGGGCGACAGACCCAGTACTTC.

The CDR3 sequence is CASSSSNYGYTF. DNA of the CDR3: TGTGCCAGCAGCTCCAGTAACTATGGCTACACCTTC. The chain couples TRBV7-9 to TRBJ1-2; D is unclear. The V gene lost 4 bases and the J gene lost 1 base, with 4 bases spanning the gap. The CDR3 is made up of 12 amino acids. CDR1 is SEHNR and CDR2 is FQNEAQ in the germline V gene (reference sequence).

For the CDR3, the DNA is TGCGCCAGCAGCTTGGCCAGGGGCGATCTAGATACGCAGTATTTT. The encoded protein is CASSLARGDLDTQYF. The chain uses TRBV5-1 and TRBJ2-3, with a tentative D call TRBD1 (6 bases). Trimming cost V 0 bases and J 5 bases, with 13 bases left between them. The CDR3 length is 15 residues. Germline CDR1 reads SGHRS; CDR2 reads YFSETQ.

The CDR3 protein is CASSQAEVTEAFF. DNA for the CDR3: TGCGCCAGCAGCCAAGCCGAGGTAACTGAAGCTTTCTTT. This sequence joins TRBV4-3 and TRBJ1-1; D gene uncertain. Germline CDR1 and CDR2: LGHNA and YSLEER. The V gene lost 1 base and the J gene lost 5 bases, with 8 bases spanning the gap. There are 13 residues in the CDR3.

V gene TRBV30 combines with J gene TRBJ2-7; D perhaps matches TRBD2 (5 bases). The CDR3 extends over 14 amino acids. V was clipped by 4 bases and J by 0 bases, with 13 bases between them. Germline values: CDR1 GTSNPN, CDR2 SVGIG (reference sequence). The CDR3 DNA reads TGTGCCTGGACCGTCGGAGGTCACTCCTACGAGCAGTACTTC. Its translation is CAWTVGGHSYEQYF.

This sequence joins TRBV6-4 and TRBJ2-1; the match to TRBD2 covers 8 bases. The junction had 0 bases not matched to a gene; V was cut back by 2 bases and J by 0 bases. Germline CDR1 and CDR2: MRHNA and SNTAGT. CDR3 length: 15 residues. CDR3 bases: TGTGCCAGCAGTGACGCGGGGGGCTCCTACAATGAGCAGTTCTTC. Encoded protein: CASSDAGGSYNEQFF.

The rearrangement uses TRBV28 and TRBJ2-2; D unresolved. Germline CDR1 and CDR2: MDHEN and SYDVKM. CDR3 length: 14 residues. Trimming pared 6 bases from V and 4 bases from J, leaving 12 bases between. In DNA, the CDR3 is TGTGCCAGCAGCCCATGGGCAGCCACCGGGGAGCTGTTTTTT. It yields the protein CASSPWAATGELFF.

V is TRBV5-1 and J is TRBJ2-5; the match to TRBD2 covers 9 bases. V shed 4 bases, J shed 5 bases, and the junction held 6 bases outside the gene matches. CDR3 size: 14 residues. Germline V gives CDR1 SGHRS, CDR2 YFSETQ. The CDR3 DNA follows: TGCGCCAGCAGCCGATCTAGCGGGGCGGAGACCCAGTACTTC. Its protein product is CASSRSSGAETQYF. Full variable domain (outside the CDR3, taken from reference TRBV5-1 and TRBJ2-5): KAGVTQTPRYLIKTRGQQVTLSCSPISGHRSVSWYQQTPGQGLQFLFEYFSETQRNKGNFPGRFSGRQFSNSRSEMNVSTLELGDSALYLCASSRSSGAETQYFGPGTRLLVL.

The chain links TRBV18 to TRBJ2-7; D perhaps matches TRBD2 (5 bases). The CDR3 sequence is 13 residues long. V dropped 6 bases and J dropped 2 bases, with 11 bases sitting between them. CDR1 is KGHSH, CDR2 LQKENI, per germline. The CDR3 DNA follows: TGTGCCAGCTCGCCAGAGAGGGCCTACGAGCAGTACTTC. The encoded protein is CASSPERAYEQYF.

The chain joins TRBV6-6 to TRBJ1-2, with TRBD1 as a possible D gene (5 bases). Germline assignment: CDR1 MNHNY and CDR2 SVGAGI (reference sequence). Trimming took off 8 bases at V and 6 bases at J, with 25 bases between the two ends. The CDR3 has 16 amino acids. The CDR3 sequence: CASRPGDRAAEHGYTF. The CDR3 DNA sequence: TGTGCCAGCCGACCGGGGGACCGTGCTGCCGAACATGGCTACACCTTC.

The CDR3 nucleotides are TGCGCCAGCAGCACGGGACACTTCACAGATACGCAGTATTTT. This codes for CASSTGHFTDTQYF. The chain recombines TRBV5-1 with TRBJ2-3, with D possibly TRBD1 on 6 matching bases. The V and J ends lost 4 bases and 2 bases respectively, with 11 bases between them. CDR1 SGHRS and CDR2 YFSETQ come from the germline V gene. This CDR3 comprises 14 residues.

The chain combines TRBV19 with TRBJ2-3; D is undetermined. There are 18 residues in the CDR3. The germline CDR1 and CDR2 sequences are LNHDA and SQIVND (reference sequence). V lost 6 bases, J lost 3 bases, and 25 bases lay in between. CDR3 in DNA: TGTGCCAGTAGGGCCGGTTTAGGTGATCAACACGGGACAGATACGCAGTATTTT. Protein: CASRAGLGDQHGTDTQYF.

As concerns this clone: Germline and junction disagree at one end, which may indicate a read error. The rearrangement joins TRBV5-1 to TRBJ2-1; no reliable D call. CDR3 length: 12 amino acids. Germline V gene sequence: CDR1 SGHRS, CDR2 YFSETQ. The CDR3 is CAGSLDGDEQFF. For the CDR3, the DNA is TGCGCCGGCAGCTTGGACGGTGATGAGCAGTTCTTC.

This chain uses TRBV27 with TRBJ2-1, with 8 bases fitting TRBD2. The J segment lost 4 bases and the V segment lost 4 bases, leaving 3 bases of the junction unmatched. Germline V CDR1 and CDR2: MNHEY, SMNVEV (reference sequence). The CDR3 length is 14 residues. The CDR3 sequence is CASSWGTRYNEQFF. CDR3 DNA sequence: TGTGCCAGCAGTTGGGGGACTAGATACAATGAGCAGTTCTTC.

The J gene is TRBJ2-1, the V gene TRBV12-5; the match to TRBD1 covers 10 bases. The CDR3 is made up of 16 amino acids. Germline CDR1 and CDR2: LGHNT and FRNRAP. After removal of 7 bases from V and 2 bases from J, the junction contained 8 bases not matched to a gene. CDR3: CASVSHGTGAYNEQFF. The DNA for the CDR3 is TGTGCTAGTGTGAGCCACGGGACAGGGGCCTACAATGAGCAGTTCTTC.

The rearrangement links TRBV5-1 to TRBJ2-2; 10 bases match TRBD2. This CDR3 region has 16 residues. V was pared by 7 bases and J by 4 bases, with 10 bases of the junction left unmatched. Germline V CDR1 and CDR2: SGHRS, YFSETQ. CDR3 sequence reads: CASRVLAGEVTGELFF. CDR3 nucleotide sequence: TGCGCCAGCCGGGTGCTAGCGGGAGAAGTCACCGGGGAGCTGTTTTTT.

The rearrangement links TRBV5-6 to TRBJ1-5; TRBD1 matches at 10 bases. Germline V gives CDR1 SGHDT, CDR2 YYEEEE. This CDR3 spans 16 amino acids. With V trimmed by 3 bases and J by 5 bases, 8 bases remained unmatched. The CDR3 DNA reads as TGTGCCAGCAGCTCCACCGGGACAGGGGTTTATCAGCCCCAGCATTTT. Translated, it gives CASSSTGTGVYQPQHF.

This chain uses TRBV6-5 with TRBJ2-1; D perhaps matches TRBD2 (6 bases). The V end lost 2 bases, the J end lost 9 bases, and 11 bases lay between the germline ends. Germline values: CDR1 MNHEY, CDR2 SVGAGI. The CDR3 contains 13 residues. CDR3 bases: TGTGCCAGCAGTTACGCCGGGGGTGGTGAGCAGTTCTTC. Amino acids: CASSYAGGGEQFF.

The chain employs TRBV7-7 and TRBJ2-2; 8 bases fit TRBD1. Looked up from germline, CDR1 is SSHAT and CDR2 is FNYEAQ (reference sequence). The CDR3 length is 17 residues. The DNA of the CDR3 is TGTGCTATCCGTCCCGGGACAGGTTTCGCGAACACCGGGGAGCTGTTTTTT. This sequence encodes CAIRPGTGFANTGELFF.

This chain joins TRBV6-4 and TRBJ2-1; 9 nucleotides agree with TRBD2. The CDR3 runs to 15 residues. J lost 7 bases, V lost 5 bases, and 9 bases had no gene match. CDR1 is MRHNA, CDR2 SNTAGT, per germline. The CDR3 is CASSILAGEGNEQFF. DNA for the CDR3: TGTGCCAGCAGTATACTAGCGGGCGAGGGGAATGAGCAGTTCTTC.

The V call is TRBV16, the J call TRBJ2-7; D gene ambiguous. The CDR3 is made up of 15 amino acids. Looked up from germline, CDR1 is KGHSY and CDR2 is FQNENV. V gave up 2 bases and J gave up 0 bases, with 11 bases separating them. The CDR3 region is CASSQGQVSSYEQYF. The CDR3 DNA reads TGTGCCAGCAGCCAAGGGCAGGTGTCCTCCTACGAGCAGTACTTC. Full variable domain (missing parts from reference TRBV16 and TRBJ2-7): GEEVAQTPKHLVRGEGQKAKLYCAPIKGHSYVFWYQQVLKNEFKFLISFQNENVFDETGMPKERFSAKCLPNSPCSLEIQATKLEDSAVYFCASSQGQVSSYEQYFGPGTRLTVT.

The genes are TRBV7-2 and TRBJ2-6; tentatively, D is TRBD1 (5 bases). CDR1 is SGHTA and CDR2 is FQGNSA in the germline V gene. V shed 7 bases and J shed 4 bases, with 14 bases lying between them. The CDR3 sequence is 15 residues long. In DNA form, the CDR3 reads TGTGCCAGCACCCCACAGGTACTAGGGGCCAACGTCCTGACTTTC. Translated, it gives CASTPQVLGANVLTF.

The rearrangement uses TRBV11-2 and TRBJ2-5, with D perhaps TRBD1 (5 bases). The CDR3 extends over 14 amino acids. The germline gives CDR1 SGHAT, CDR2 FQNNGV. V gave up 2 bases and J gave up 2 bases, with 9 bases separating them. This chain's CDR3 is CASSLRAGQETQYF. The CDR3 DNA is TGTGCCAGCAGCTTAAGGGCAGGGCAAGAGACCCAGTACTTC.

The V gene is TRBV9, the J gene TRBJ2-7, with 9 bases fitting TRBD2. With 0 bases clipped from V and 5 bases from J, the junction kept 6 bases outside the gene matches. The V gene's germline CDR1 is SGDLS and CDR2 YYNGEE. CDR3 length equals 15 residues. CDR3 DNA sequence: TGTGCCAGCAGCGTAGCGGGCGGGAGGGTCCACGAGCAGTACTTC. Its translation is CASSVAGGRVHEQYF.